Reported below is one T cell receptor (beta chain). Original methodology: Using reference gene primer amplification, nucleated cell counts were estimated. The assay was immunoSEQ multiplex PCR, and TCRdb's table has in-frame clones only and misses some. That table supplies the V and J calls and clone size; D and trimming were determined from the DNA. The data contain some 250,000 clones, approximately 86% of them singletons. The sample is drawn from a study of blood T cell repertoires in COVID-19. Study in general: Sites in the United States, Italy and Spain provided acute and convalescent COVID-19 samples. PBMCs, B-cell-depleted T cells, or T cells were the source of the cDNA or gDNA that made up the material.

This CDR3 comprises 14 residues. The germline V gene has CDR1 SGDLS and CDR2 YYNGEE. V was pared by 3 bases and J by 4 bases, with 10 bases between. Sequencing was done on a sample of peripheral blood. The clonotype comes from a woman in her 30s who had recovered from COVID-19. The chain uses TRBV9 and TRBJ1-4; D ambiguous. The CDR3 protein is CASSERPINEKLFF. The CDR3 bases are TGTGCCAGCAGCGAGCGTCCTATTAATGAAAAACTGTTTTTT.